Included here is one T cell receptor (beta chain) sequence, with context. Its antigen is unknown. Using immunoSEQ multiplex PCR, the repertoire was profiled, and TCRdb retains in-frame clones only, with some absent. The table shows around 76,000 clones, with approximately 93% occurring only once. The sample originates from a study of graft-versus-host responses after intestinal transplantation. Looking at the study overall: Transplant recipients had multivisceral, liver-intestinal, or isolated intestinal grafts. Induction with anti-thymocyte globulin, then tacrolimus and steroids for approximately three years, was given to all recipients.

Study results and caveats: Recipient bone marrow held GvH clones, some seen earlier in ileum or blood.

V gave up 0 bases and J gave up 4 bases, with 12 bases separating them. The CDR3 length is 15 residues. Germline V gives CDR1 KGHSH, CDR2 LQKENI. V usage is TRBV18 and J usage is TRBJ1-1; weak D call: TRBD1 (6 bases). This sequence was found in a human donor who received an intestinal transplant. The material sequenced was unstimulated CD8+ T cells sorted from spleen or lymph node cells, taken before intestinal transplant. This CDR3 is CASSPPRGDGTEAFF. In nucleotides, the CDR3 is TGTGCCAGCTCACCACCCAGGGGAGATGGCACTGAAGCTTTCTTT.